Given below is one TCR beta chain in context. Its antigen remains unidentified. Assay: immunoSEQ multiplex PCR; the TCRdb copy retains only in-frame clones and omits some. This table holds 190,000 or so clones, 66% found once. This specimen belongs to a study of shared clonotypes between healthy human individuals. Germline CDR1 is SNHLY and CDR2 is FYNNEI. Trimming pared 9 bases from V and 3 bases from J, leaving 16 bases between. The CDR3 is 14 residues long. Whole-study findings and limits: Sampling included only blood; tissue repertoires likely differ. Unshared clonotypes carried lower generation probabilities than those common to all four donors.

Adults of Caucasian background living in Nashville, Tennessee made up all donors. The chain has TRBV2 and TRBJ2-3; D tentatively reads TRBD1 or TRBD2 (6 bases each). This sequence was found in a man aged 30-40 years in good health. The sample comprised memory CD4+ T cells sorted from blood. The subset was: CD45RA-negative fraction. The CDR3 reads CARGGRERTDTQYF. CDR3 bases: TGTGCCAGAGGGGGGAGAGAGAGGACAGATACGCAGTATTTT.